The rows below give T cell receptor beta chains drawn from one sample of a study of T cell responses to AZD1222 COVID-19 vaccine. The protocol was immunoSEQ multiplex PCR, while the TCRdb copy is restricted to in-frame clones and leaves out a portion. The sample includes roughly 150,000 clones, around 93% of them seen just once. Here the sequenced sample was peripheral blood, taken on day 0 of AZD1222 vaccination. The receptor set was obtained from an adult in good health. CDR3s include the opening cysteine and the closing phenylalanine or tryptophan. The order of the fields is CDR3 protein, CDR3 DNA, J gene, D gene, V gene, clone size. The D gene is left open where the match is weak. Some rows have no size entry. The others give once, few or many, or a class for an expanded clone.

CASVQISSGNTIYF TGTGCCAGTGTGCAGATAAGCTCTGGAAACACCATATATTTT TRBJ1-3 . TRBV19 .
CASSDNYEQYF TGTGCCAGCAGCGATAACTACGAGCAGTACTTC TRBJ2-7 . TRBV3-1/TRBV3-2 few
CASKGRGQGNTIYF TGTGCCAGCAAGGGAAGGGGGCAAGGAAACACCATATATTTT TRBJ1-3 TRBD1 TRBV2 .
CASSLGHVTSYEQYF TGTGCCAGCAGTTTGGGACATGTAACCTCCTACGAGCAGTACTTC TRBJ2-7 . TRBV27 .
CASSPDGSYNSPLHF TGTGCCAGCAGCCCCGACGGCTCCTATAATTCACCCCTCCACTTT TRBJ1-6 . TRBV7-3 .
CASGLAGGTRTDTQYF TGTGCCAGCGGTCTAGCGGGGGGGACTCGCACAGATACGCAGTATTTT TRBJ2-3 TRBD2 TRBV11-3 .
CASSSRPRGREQFF TGTGCCAGCAGCTCCCGCCCCAGGGGCCGTGAGCAGTTCTTC TRBJ2-1 . TRBV3-1/TRBV3-2 .
CSASSGVNEKLFF TGCAGTGCTAGTTCCGGGGTTAATGAAAAACTGTTTTTT TRBJ1-4 . TRBV20-1 .
CASSAVFLAGEQYF TGTGCCAGCTCGGCGGTGTTCCTAGCGGGGGAGCAGTACTTC TRBJ2-7 TRBD2 TRBV6-4 .
CASSPGTFSPTGEQYF TGTGCCAGTAGTCCAGGGACCTTCAGTCCGACGGGCGAGCAGTACTTC TRBJ2-7 . TRBV19 .
CASSLLAPGLSGYTF TGCGCCAGCAGCTTGCTTGCGCCAGGATTATCTGGCTACACCTTC TRBJ1-2 . TRBV5-1 .
CASSQDLAANYGYTF TGCGCCAGCAGCCAAGATCTGGCAGCTAACTATGGCTACACCTTC TRBJ1-2 . TRBV4-3 .